This TCR beta chain was captured by sequencing in a study of shared clonotypes between healthy human individuals. Study-wide context: A few men and a couple of women, aged 18 to 49, were donors.

The CDR3 extends over 12 amino acids. Germline V gene data show CDR1 as MNHEY and CDR2 as SMNVEV (reference sequence). The V gene lost 3 bases and the J gene lost 6 bases, with 5 bases spanning the gap. In replicate PCRs of sorted subsets, roughly 200 ng DNA, approximately 32,000 T cell genomes, was used. Produced via immunoSEQ multiplex PCR; TCRdb's table is partial and in-frame only. In the table there are millions of clones, over 85% of which are singletons. The sequenced material came from naive CD4+ T cells sorted from blood. Subset here: CD45RA+ positively selected. The sequence was collected from a man aged 18 to 29 in good health. This chain joins TRBV27 and TRBJ2-2; unclear D gene. The CDR3 region has the DNA TGTGCCAGCAGTTTCAAACCCGGGGAGCTGTTTTTT. This sequence encodes CASSFKPGELFF.